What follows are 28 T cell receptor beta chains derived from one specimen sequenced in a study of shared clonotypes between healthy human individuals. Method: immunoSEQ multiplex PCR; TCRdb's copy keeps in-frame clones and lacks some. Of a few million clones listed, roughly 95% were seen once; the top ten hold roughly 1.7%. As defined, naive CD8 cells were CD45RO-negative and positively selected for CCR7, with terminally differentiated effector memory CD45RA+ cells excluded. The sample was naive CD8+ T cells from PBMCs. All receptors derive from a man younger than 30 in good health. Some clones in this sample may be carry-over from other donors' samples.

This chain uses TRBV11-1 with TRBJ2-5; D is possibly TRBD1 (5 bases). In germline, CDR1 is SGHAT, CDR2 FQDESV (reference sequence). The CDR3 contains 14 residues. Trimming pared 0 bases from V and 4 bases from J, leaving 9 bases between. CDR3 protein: CASSLAFRGETQYF. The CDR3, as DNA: TGTGCCAGCAGCTTAGCGTTTAGGGGAGAGACCCAGTACTTC.

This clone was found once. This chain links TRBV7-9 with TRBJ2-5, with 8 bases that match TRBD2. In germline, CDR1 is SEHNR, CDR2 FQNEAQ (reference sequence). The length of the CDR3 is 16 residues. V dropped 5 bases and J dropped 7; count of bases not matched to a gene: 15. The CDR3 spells CASSPHRGTAGGTQYF. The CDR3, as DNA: TGTGCCAGCAGCCCGCATCGAGGGACTGCGGGGGGGACCCAGTACTTC.

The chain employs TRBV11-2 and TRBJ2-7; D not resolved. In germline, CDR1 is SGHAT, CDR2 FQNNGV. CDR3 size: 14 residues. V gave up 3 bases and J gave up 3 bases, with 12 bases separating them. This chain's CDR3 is CASSFLPEIYEQYF. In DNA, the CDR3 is TGTGCCAGCAGCTTCCTCCCAGAAATCTACGAGCAGTACTTC.

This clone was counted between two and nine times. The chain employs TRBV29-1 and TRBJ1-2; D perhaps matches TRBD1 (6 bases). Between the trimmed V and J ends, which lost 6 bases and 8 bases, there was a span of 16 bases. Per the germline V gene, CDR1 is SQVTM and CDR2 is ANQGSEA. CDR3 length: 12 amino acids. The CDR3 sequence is CSVGAVHGGYTF. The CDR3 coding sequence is TGCAGCGTGGGGGCCGTTCATGGAGGCTACACCTTC. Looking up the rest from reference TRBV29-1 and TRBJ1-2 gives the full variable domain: SAVISQKPSRDICQRGTSLTIQCQVDSQVTMMFWYRQQPGQSLTLIATANQGSEATYESGFVIDKFPISRPNLTFSTLTVSNMSPEDSSIYLCSVGAVHGGYTFGSGTRLTVV.

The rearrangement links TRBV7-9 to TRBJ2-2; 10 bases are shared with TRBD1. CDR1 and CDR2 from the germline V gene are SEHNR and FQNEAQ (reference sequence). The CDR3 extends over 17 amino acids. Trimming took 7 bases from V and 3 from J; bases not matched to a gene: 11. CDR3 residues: CASTQYPGTGDTGELFF. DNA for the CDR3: TGTGCCAGCACCCAATACCCCGGGACAGGGGACACCGGGGAGCTGTTTTTT.

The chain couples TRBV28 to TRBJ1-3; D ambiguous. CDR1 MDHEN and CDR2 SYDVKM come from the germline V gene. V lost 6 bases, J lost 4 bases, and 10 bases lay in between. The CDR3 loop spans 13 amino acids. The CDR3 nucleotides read TGTGCCAGCAGCTACACGGAAGGAAACACCATATATTTT. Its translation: CASSYTEGNTIYF.

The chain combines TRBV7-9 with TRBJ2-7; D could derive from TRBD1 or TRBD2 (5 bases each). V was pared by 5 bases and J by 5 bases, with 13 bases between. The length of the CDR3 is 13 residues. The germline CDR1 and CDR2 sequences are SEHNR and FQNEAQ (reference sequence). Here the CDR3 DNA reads TGTGCCAGCAGCCCGGGACCGCGGAACGAGCAGTACTTC. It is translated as CASSPGPRNEQYF.

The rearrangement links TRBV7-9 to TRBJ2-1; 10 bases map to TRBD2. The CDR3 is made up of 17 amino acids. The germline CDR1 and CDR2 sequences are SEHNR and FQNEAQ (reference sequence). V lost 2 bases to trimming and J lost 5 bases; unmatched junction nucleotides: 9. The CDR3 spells CASSLPRSSGSDNEQFF. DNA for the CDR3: TGTGCCAGCAGCTTACCCCGTTCTAGCGGGAGCGACAATGAGCAGTTCTTC.

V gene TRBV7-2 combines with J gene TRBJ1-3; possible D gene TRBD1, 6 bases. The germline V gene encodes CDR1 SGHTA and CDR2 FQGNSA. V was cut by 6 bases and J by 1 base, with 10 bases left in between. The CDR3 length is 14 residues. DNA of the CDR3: TGTGCCAGCAGTCCAACAGGGTCTGGAAACACCATATATTTT. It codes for CASSPTGSGNTIYF.

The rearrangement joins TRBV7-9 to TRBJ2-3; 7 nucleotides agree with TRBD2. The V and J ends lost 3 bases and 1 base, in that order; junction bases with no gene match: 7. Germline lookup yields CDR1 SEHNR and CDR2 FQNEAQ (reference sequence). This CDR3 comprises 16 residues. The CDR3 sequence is CASSLLTSSRTDTQYF. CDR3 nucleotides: TGTGCCAGCAGCTTGCTGACTAGCTCCCGCACAGATACGCAGTATTTT.

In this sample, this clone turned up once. DNA of the CDR3: TGTGCCAGCAGCACCGCGCGGGGGCCGGGGTACGAGCAGTACTTC. This gives the protein CASSTARGPGYEQYF. The rearrangement joins TRBV7-6 to TRBJ2-7; possible D gene TRBD2, 7 bases. The V gene lost 5 bases and the J gene lost 4 bases, with 18 bases spanning the gap. Germline lookup yields CDR1 SGHVS and CDR2 FNYEAQ. The CDR3 totals 15 residues.

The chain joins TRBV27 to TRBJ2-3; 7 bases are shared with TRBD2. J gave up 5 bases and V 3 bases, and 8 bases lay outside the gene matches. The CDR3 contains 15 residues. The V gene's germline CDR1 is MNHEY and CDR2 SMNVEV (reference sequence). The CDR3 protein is CASSLVRGGVDTQYF. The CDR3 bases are TGTGCCAGCAGTTTGGTGCGGGGAGGGGTAGATACGCAGTATTTT.

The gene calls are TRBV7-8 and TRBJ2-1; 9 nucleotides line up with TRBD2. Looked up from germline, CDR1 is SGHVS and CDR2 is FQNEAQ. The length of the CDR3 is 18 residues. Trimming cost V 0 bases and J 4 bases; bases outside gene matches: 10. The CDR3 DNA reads TGTGCCAGCAGCTTAGCGTGGGCGGGGGGGCAGCCTTACAATGAGCAGTTCTTC. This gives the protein CASSLAWAGGQPYNEQFF.

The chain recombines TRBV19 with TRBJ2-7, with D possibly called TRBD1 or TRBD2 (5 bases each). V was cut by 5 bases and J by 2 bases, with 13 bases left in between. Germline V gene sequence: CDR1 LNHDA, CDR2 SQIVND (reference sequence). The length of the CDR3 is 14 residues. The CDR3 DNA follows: TGTGCCAGTAGTGGAGGACTGGGGGCCTACGAGCAGTACTTC. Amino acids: CASSGGLGAYEQYF.

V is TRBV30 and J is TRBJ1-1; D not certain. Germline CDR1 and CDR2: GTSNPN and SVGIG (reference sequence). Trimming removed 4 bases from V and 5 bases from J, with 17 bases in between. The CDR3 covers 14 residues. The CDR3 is CAWTVRGGITEAFF. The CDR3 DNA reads TGTGCCTGGACCGTCCGGGGAGGGATAACTGAAGCTTTCTTT. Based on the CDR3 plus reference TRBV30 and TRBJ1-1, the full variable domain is SQTIHQWPATLVQPVGSPLSLECTVEGTSNPNLYWYRQAAGRGLQLLFYSVGIGQISSEVPQNLSASRPQDRQFILSSKKLLLSDSGFYLCAWTVRGGITEAFFGQGTRLTVV.

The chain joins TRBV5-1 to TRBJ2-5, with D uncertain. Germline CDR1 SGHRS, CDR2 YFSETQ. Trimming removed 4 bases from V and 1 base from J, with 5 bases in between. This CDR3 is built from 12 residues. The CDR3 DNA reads TGCGCCAGCAGCGAGACCCAAGAGACCCAGTACTTC. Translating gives CASSETQETQYF.

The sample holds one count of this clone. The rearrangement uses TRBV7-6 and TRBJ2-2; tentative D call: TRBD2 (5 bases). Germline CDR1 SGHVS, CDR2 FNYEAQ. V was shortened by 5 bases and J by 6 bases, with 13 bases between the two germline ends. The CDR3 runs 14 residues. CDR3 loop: CASSRGSEAGELFF. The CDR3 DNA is TGTGCCAGCAGCCGAGGGAGCGAGGCCGGGGAGCTGTTTTTT.

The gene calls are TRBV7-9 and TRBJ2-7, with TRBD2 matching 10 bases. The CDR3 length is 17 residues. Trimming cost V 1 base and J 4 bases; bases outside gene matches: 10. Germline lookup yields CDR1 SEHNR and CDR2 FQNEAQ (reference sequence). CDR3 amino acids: CASSLEVEREGGYEQYF. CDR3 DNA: TGTGCCAGCAGCTTAGAGGTGGAGCGGGAGGGGGGTTACGAGCAGTACTTC.

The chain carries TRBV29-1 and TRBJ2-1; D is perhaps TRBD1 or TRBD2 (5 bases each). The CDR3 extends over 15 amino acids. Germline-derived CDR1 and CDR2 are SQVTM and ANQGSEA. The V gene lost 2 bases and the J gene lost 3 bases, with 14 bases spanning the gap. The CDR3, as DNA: TGCAGCGTTGAACTGGGCGTGGGGGTCTACAATGAGCAGTTCTTC. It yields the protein CSVELGVGVYNEQFF.

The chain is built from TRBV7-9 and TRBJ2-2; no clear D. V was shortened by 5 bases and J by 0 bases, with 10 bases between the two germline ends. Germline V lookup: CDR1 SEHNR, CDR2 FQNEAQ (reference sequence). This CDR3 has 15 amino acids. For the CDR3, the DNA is TGTGCCAGCAGCCTACAAACACCGAACACCGGGGAGCTGTTTTTT. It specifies CASSLQTPNTGELFF. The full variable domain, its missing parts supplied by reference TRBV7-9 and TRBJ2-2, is DTGVSQNPRHKITKRGQNVTFRCDPISEHNRLYWYRQTLGQGPEFLTYFQNEAQLEKSRLLSDRFSAERPKGSFSTLEIQRTEQGDSAMYLCASSLQTPNTGELFFGEGSRLTVL.

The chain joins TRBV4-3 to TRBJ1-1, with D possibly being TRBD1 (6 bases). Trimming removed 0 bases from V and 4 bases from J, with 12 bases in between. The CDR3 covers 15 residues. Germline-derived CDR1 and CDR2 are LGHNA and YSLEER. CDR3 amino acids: CASSQDGRGSTEAFF. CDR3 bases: TGCGCCAGCAGCCAAGATGGAAGGGGGAGCACTGAAGCTTTCTTT.

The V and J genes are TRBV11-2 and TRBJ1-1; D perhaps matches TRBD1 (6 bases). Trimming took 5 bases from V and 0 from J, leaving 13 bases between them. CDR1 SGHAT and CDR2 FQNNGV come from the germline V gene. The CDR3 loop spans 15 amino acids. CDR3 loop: CASSLRDTVNTEAFF. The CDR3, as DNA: TGTGCCAGCAGCCTCCGGGACACCGTGAACACTGAAGCTTTCTTT.

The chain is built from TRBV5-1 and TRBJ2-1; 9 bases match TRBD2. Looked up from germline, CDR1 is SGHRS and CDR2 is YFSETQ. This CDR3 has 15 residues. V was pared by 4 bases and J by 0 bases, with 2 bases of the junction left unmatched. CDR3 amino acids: CASSQAGGSYNEQFF. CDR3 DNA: TGCGCCAGCAGCCAAGCGGGAGGCTCCTACAATGAGCAGTTCTTC.

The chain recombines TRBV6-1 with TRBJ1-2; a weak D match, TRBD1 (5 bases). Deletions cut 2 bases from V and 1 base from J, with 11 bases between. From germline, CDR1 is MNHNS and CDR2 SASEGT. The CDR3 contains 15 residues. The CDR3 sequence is CASSERGRLNYGYTF. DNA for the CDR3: TGTGCCAGCAGTGAAAGGGGCAGGCTTAACTATGGCTACACCTTC.

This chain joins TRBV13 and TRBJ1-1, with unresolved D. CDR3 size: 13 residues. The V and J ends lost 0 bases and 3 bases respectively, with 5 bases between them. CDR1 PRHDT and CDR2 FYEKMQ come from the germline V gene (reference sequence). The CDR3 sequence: CASSLGVDTEAFF. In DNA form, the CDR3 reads TGTGCCAGCAGCTTAGGGGTGGACACTGAAGCTTTCTTT.

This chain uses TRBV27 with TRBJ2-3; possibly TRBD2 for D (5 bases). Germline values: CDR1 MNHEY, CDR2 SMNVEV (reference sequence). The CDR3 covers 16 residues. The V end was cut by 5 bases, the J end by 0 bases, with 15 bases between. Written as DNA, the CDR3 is TGTGCCAGCAGTCCAAGACTAACCCTCAGCACAGATACGCAGTATTTT. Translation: CASSPRLTLSTDTQYF.

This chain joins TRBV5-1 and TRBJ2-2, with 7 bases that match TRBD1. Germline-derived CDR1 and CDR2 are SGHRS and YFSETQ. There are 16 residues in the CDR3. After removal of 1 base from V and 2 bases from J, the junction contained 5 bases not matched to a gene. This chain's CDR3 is CASSLLTGVNTGELFF. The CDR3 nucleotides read TGCGCCAGCAGCTTGTTAACAGGGGTCAACACCGGGGAGCTGTTTTTT.

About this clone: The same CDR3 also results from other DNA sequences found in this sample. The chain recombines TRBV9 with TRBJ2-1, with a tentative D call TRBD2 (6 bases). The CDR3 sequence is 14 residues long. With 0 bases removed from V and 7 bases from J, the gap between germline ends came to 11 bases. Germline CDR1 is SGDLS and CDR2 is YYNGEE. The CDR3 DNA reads TGTGCCAGCAGCGTAGGCGGCGGGACGAATGAGCAGTTCTTC. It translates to CASSVGGGTNEQFF. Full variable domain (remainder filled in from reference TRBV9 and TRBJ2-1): DSGVTQTPKHLITATGQRVTLRCSPRSGDLSVYWYQQSLDQGLQFLIQYYNGEERAKGNILERFSAQQFPDLHSELNLSSLELGDSALYFCASSVGGGTNEQFFGPGTRLTVL.